One and the same sample provided the 32 T cell receptor beta chains below, sequenced in a study of blood T cell repertoires in COVID-19. The data were produced by immunoSEQ multiplex PCR, yet TCRdb's version contains in-frame clones alone and is incomplete. This sample carries 250,000 to 400,000 clones, around 85% of them seen once, and the ten largest clones take over 1.5%. The sequenced sample was PBMCs or T cells enriched from blood (not recorded which). The receptors were gathered from a woman aged 25 to 45 who had been exposed to COVID-19.

The chain carries TRBV4-1 and TRBJ1-2; 8 positions match TRBD1. Germline CDR1 and CDR2: MGHRA and YSYEKL. The CDR3 sequence is 15 residues long. J gave up 3 bases and V 1 base, and 4 bases lay outside the gene matches. The CDR3 DNA reads as TGCGCCAGCAGCCAAGCCAGGGGGCAAGACTATGGCTACACCTTC. Protein: CASSQARGQDYGYTF.

This clone was picked up a small number of times. V is TRBV7-9 and J is TRBJ2-4, with 7 bases lining up with TRBD1. This CDR3 region has 16 residues. Germline V gene sequence: CDR1 SEHNR, CDR2 FQNEAQ (reference sequence). V lost 3 bases to trimming and J lost 3 bases; unmatched junction nucleotides: 8. The chain's CDR3 is CASSFAGGSGKNIQYF. CDR3 sequence (DNA): TGTGCCAGCAGCTTTGCAGGGGGAAGTGGCAAAAACATTCAGTACTTC.

The rearrangement joins TRBV29-1 to TRBJ2-1; 10 nucleotides align to TRBD1. The V segment lost 4 bases and the J segment 7 bases; nucleotides outside the gene matches: 1. CDR3 length: 12 amino acids. Germline-derived CDR1 and CDR2 are SQVTM and ANQGSEA. CDR3 DNA sequence: TGCAGCGTTGGGACAGGGGGTAATGAGCAGTTCTTC. Its protein product is CSVGTGGNEQFF.

V gene TRBV28 combines with J gene TRBJ1-3; 8 nucleotides line up with TRBD1. The germline gives CDR1 MDHEN, CDR2 SYDVKM. V gave up 5 bases and J gave up 3 bases; unmatched junction bases: 6. The CDR3 spans 15 residues. CDR3 amino acids: CASSARGLGGNTIYF. In nucleotides, the CDR3 is TGTGCCAGCAGTGCCAGGGGGCTAGGTGGAAACACCATATATTTT.

This clone was seen once. This chain connects TRBV2 to TRBJ1-5; D might be TRBD1 (6 bases). The CDR3 runs to 13 residues. Trimming pared 8 bases from V and 2 bases from J, leaving 10 bases between. Germline V CDR1 and CDR2: SNHLY, FYNNEI. The CDR3 region has the DNA TGTGCCAGCGATGAGGGGGGCAATCAGCCCCAGCATTTT. This translates into CASDEGGNQPQHF.

The V and J genes are TRBV29-1 and TRBJ2-4, with TRBD2 as a possible D gene (5 bases). The germline V gene has CDR1 SQVTM and CDR2 ANQGSEA. This CDR3 contains 16 residues. Between the trimmed V and J ends, which lost 7 bases and 1 base, there was a span of 20 bases. CDR3 residues: CSAIDGEFWAKNIQYF. CDR3 sequence (DNA): TGCAGCGCCATAGACGGGGAATTTTGGGCCAAAAACATTCAGTACTTC.

This clone appeared a single time. The J gene is TRBJ2-1, the V gene TRBV27, with 15 bases fitting TRBD2. CDR1 is MNHEY, CDR2 SMNVEV, per germline (reference sequence). This CDR3 spans 16 amino acids. With V trimmed by 2 bases and J by 9 bases, 5 bases remained unmatched. CDR3 sequence reads: CASSLRTSGGGGEQFF. CDR3 DNA: TGTGCCAGCAGTTTAAGGACTAGCGGGGGGGGAGGTGAGCAGTTCTTC.

J is TRBJ1-1 and V is TRBV28, with D maybe TRBD1 (6 bases). Trimming pared 2 bases from V and 3 bases from J, leaving 19 bases between. The germline V gene encodes CDR1 MDHEN and CDR2 SYDVKM. The CDR3 has 17 residues. This CDR3 reads CASSLTGGASWDTEAFF. CDR3 in DNA: TGTGCCAGCAGTTTAACGGGGGGCGCAAGTTGGGACACTGAAGCTTTCTTT.

This clone was seen once. The junction shows a germline mismatch at one end, possibly a read error. The rearrangement uses TRBV20-1 and TRBJ2-1; no clear D. CDR1 is DFQATT, CDR2 SNEGSKA, per germline (reference sequence). This CDR3 comprises 11 residues. CDR3 protein: CSAERAAVPLF. The CDR3, as DNA: TGCAGTGCTGAAAGAGCTGCGGTGCCTCTCTTC.

The rearrangement uses TRBV24-1 and TRBJ1-2; 8 bases align to TRBD1. The CDR3 runs 15 residues. Germline V gene data show CDR1 as KGHDR and CDR2 as SFDVKD. J gave up 7 bases and V 4 bases, and 10 bases lay outside the gene matches. CDR3 in amino acids: CATSDDRAGGRGYTF. The CDR3 nucleotides read TGTGCCACCAGTGACGACCGCGCAGGGGGCCGTGGCTACACCTTC.

This rearrangement joins TRBV7-2 to TRBJ1-3, with 12 bases that match TRBD1. The CDR3 runs 16 residues. Germline loops: CDR1 SGHTA, CDR2 FQGNSA. Trimming cost V 5 bases and J 4 bases; bases outside gene matches: 6. This chain's CDR3 is CASSRPGTGGGNTIYF. The CDR3 DNA reads TGTGCCAGCAGCCGTCCCGGGACAGGGGGCGGAAACACCATATATTTT.

The DNA of the CDR3 is TGTGCCAGCAGTTATGGGGGCCTGAACACTGAAGCTTTCTTT. This codes for CASSYGGLNTEAFF. The chain uses TRBV28 and TRBJ1-1; D may be TRBD1 (6 bases). The germline V gene encodes CDR1 MDHEN and CDR2 SYDVKM. This CDR3 has 14 residues. V lost 4 bases, J lost 0 bases, and 9 bases lay in between.

V and J are TRBV4-1 and TRBJ1-2; 9 nucleotides line up with TRBD1. The V and J ends lost 3 bases and 5 bases, in that order; junction bases with no gene match: 4. Germline CDR1 is MGHRA and CDR2 is YSYEKL. This CDR3 region has 14 residues. In DNA form, the CDR3 reads TGCGCCAGCAGCCAGACAGGGGGGGATTATGGCTACACCTTC. Residues: CASSQTGGDYGYTF.

As to this clone: No DNA is shown, since the ends of the CDR3 on it are uncertain; the CDR3 is the one TCRdb lists. V is TRBV21-1 and J is TRBJ2-7; the table assigns TRBD1, which was not confirmed against the DNA. TRBV21-1 constitutes a pseudogene. The CDR3 comprises 19 residues, both ends counted. CDR3 protein: CASSKDRSPKTGYVCEQYF.

As regards this clone: This specimen includes other DNA sequences encoding the same CDR3. The chain joins TRBV2 to TRBJ1-3; D is possibly TRBD1 (6 bases). Trimming left V 7 bases short and J 4 bases short, with 8 bases between. Germline CDR1 is SNHLY and CDR2 is FYNNEI. The CDR3 totals 12 residues. Here the CDR3 reads CASKDRGNTIYF. The CDR3 bases are TGTGCCAGCAAGGACAGAGGAAACACCATATATTTT.

The chain carries TRBV4-2 and TRBJ2-5, with TRBD2 matching 10 bases. This CDR3 is built from 18 residues. The ends lost 1 base at V and 4 bases at J; junction bases unmatched: 12. Germline CDR1 is LGHNA and CDR2 is YNFKEQ. CDR3 bases: TGTGCCAGCAGCCAAGGGTCATGGGTTCAGCGGGGGGGAGAGACCCAGTACTTC. Amino acids: CASSQGSWVQRGGETQYF.

The rearrangement joins TRBV7-8 to TRBJ1-3; D unresolved. The CDR3 is 15 residues long. V gave up 1 base and J gave up 3 bases, with 10 bases separating them. From germline, CDR1 is SGHVS and CDR2 FQNEAQ. CDR3 sequence reads: CASSLGSGSGNTIYF. CDR3 in DNA: TGTGCCAGCAGCTTAGGTAGCGGCAGTGGAAACACCATATATTTT. The variable domain in full, completed from reference TRBV7-8 and TRBJ1-3, reads GAGVSQSPRYKVAKRGQDVALRCDPISGHVSLFWYQQALGQGPEFLTYFQNEAQLDKSGLPSDRFFAERPEGSVSTLKIQRTQQEDSAVYLCASSLGSGSGNTIYFGEGSWLTVV.

J is TRBJ1-4 and V is TRBV18; D perhaps matches TRBD1 (6 bases). The CDR3 is made up of 16 amino acids. V dropped 0 bases and J dropped 8 bases, with 16 bases sitting between them. Germline V lookup: CDR1 KGHSH, CDR2 LQKENI. DNA of the CDR3: TGTGCCAGCTCACCACCGAGGGGGAAAACGACGGAAAAACTGTTTTTT. As protein: CASSPPRGKTTEKLFF.

The gene calls are TRBV3-1 (or the pseudogene TRBV3-2) and TRBJ1-1; D is unclear. The germline V gene has CDR1 LGHDT and CDR2 YNNKEL (reference sequence). Deletions cut 4 bases from V and 2 bases from J, with 2 bases between. CDR3 length: 11 residues. The DNA for the CDR3 is TGTGCCAGCAGCCCTAACACTGAAGCTTTCTTT. It yields the protein CASSPNTEAFF.

This chain connects TRBV5-4 to TRBJ1-3; possible D gene TRBD1, 5 bases. The CDR3 runs to 17 residues. Germline lookup yields CDR1 SGHNT and CDR2 YYREEE (reference sequence). V lost 0 bases and J 0 bases, leaving 13 bases between the germline ends. The CDR3 loop reads CASSLAPGVDSGNTIYF. The DNA of the CDR3 is TGTGCCAGCAGCTTGGCTCCGGGGGTGGACTCTGGAAACACCATATATTTT.

J is TRBJ2-7 and V is TRBV7-9; D is ambiguous. Trimming pared 7 bases from V and 5 bases from J, leaving 12 bases between. The germline V gene encodes CDR1 SEHNR and CDR2 FQNEAQ (reference sequence). The CDR3 sequence is 12 residues long. The CDR3 coding sequence is TGTGCCAGCACCACCCCTAGTGACGAGCAGTACTTC. Translating it yields CASTTPSDEQYF.

The chain carries TRBV28 and TRBJ1-5; D perhaps matches TRBD1 (5 bases). The CDR3 consists of 14 residues. Germline CDR1 reads MDHEN; CDR2 reads SYDVKM. Trimming took 2 bases from V and 5 from J, leaving 10 bases between them. The CDR3: CASSLEQDHQPQHF. In DNA, the CDR3 is TGTGCCAGCAGTTTAGAACAGGATCATCAGCCCCAGCATTTT. Full variable domain (rest looked up from reference TRBV28 and TRBJ1-5): DVKVTQSSRYLVKRTGEKVFLECVQDMDHENMFWYRQDPGLGLRLIYFSYDVKMKEKGDIPEGYSVSREKKERFSLILESASTNQTSMYLCASSLEQDHQPQHFGDGTRLSIL.

The V gene is TRBV28, the J gene TRBJ1-2; D remains unclear. CDR3 length equals 12 residues. CDR1 is MDHEN, CDR2 SYDVKM, per germline. The V end lost 1 base, the J end lost 6 bases, and 6 bases lay between the germline ends. In nucleotides, the CDR3 is TGTGCCAGCAGTTTATCCGGGGATGGCTACACCTTC. It encodes CASSLSGDGYTF.

The gene calls are TRBV27 and TRBJ1-2; D possibly corresponds to TRBD1 (5 bases). Germline V gene lookup returns CDR1 MNHEY and CDR2 SMNVEV (reference sequence). Between the trimmed V and J ends, which lost 5 bases and 4 bases, there was a span of 17 bases. CDR3 length: 15 amino acids. The CDR3 DNA follows: TGTGCCAGCAGTACCGACAGAACCTCCTTCTATGGCTACACCTTC. This translates into CASSTDRTSFYGYTF.

The chain uses TRBV28 and TRBJ1-1; D unresolved. Trimming shortened V by 4 bases and J by 3 bases, and 18 bases separated the two germline ends. This CDR3 has 16 residues. Germline CDR1 is MDHEN and CDR2 is SYDVKM. The CDR3 DNA reads as TGTGCCAGCAGTTCCTCTGTGATTGGGCAGGACACTGAAGCTTTCTTT. Translated, it gives CASSSSVIGQDTEAFF.

The chain couples TRBV2 to TRBJ1-1; no clear D. Deletions cut 0 bases from V and 4 bases from J, with 9 bases between. The CDR3 spans 14 residues. CDR1 is SNHLY and CDR2 is FYNNEI in the germline V gene. The CDR3, as DNA: TGTGCCAGCAGTGAAGCGGGGAGAACCACTGAAGCTTTCTTT. Translating gives CASSEAGRTTEAFF.

This chain links TRBV2 with TRBJ2-5; possibly TRBD1 for D (5 bases). The V gene's germline CDR1 is SNHLY and CDR2 FYNNEI. The CDR3 runs 14 residues. Trimming stripped 5 bases from V and 2 bases from J, with 12 bases between. The CDR3 DNA is TGTGCCAGCAGTCAGGGATCTCGACAAGAGACCCAGTACTTC. Translated: CASSQGSRQETQYF.

The rearrangement links TRBV6-2 or TRBV6-3 to TRBJ1-1, with D possibly matching TRBD1 (5 bases). V lost 3 bases and J lost 1, with 9 bases in between. This CDR3 region has 14 residues. Germline CDR1 and CDR2: MNHEY and SVGEGT. The CDR3 reads CASSYLGRNTEAFF. CDR3 DNA sequence: TGTGCCAGCAGTTATTTGGGGCGGAACACTGAAGCTTTCTTT.

The J gene is TRBJ2-3, the V gene TRBV12-3 or TRBV12-4; tentative D call: TRBD1 (6 bases). This CDR3 contains 13 residues. V gave up 6 bases and J gave up 6 bases, with 13 bases separating them. Here the CDR3 DNA reads TGTGCCAGCAGGTTCAGGGGCTCGGATACGCAGTATTTT. Residues: CASRFRGSDTQYF.

The chain joins TRBV19 to TRBJ1-4; 7 bases are a match to TRBD1. V lost 4 bases, J lost 8 bases, and 10 bases stayed unmatched. The CDR3 covers 15 residues. Germline V gene data show CDR1 as LNHDA and CDR2 as SQIVND (reference sequence). The CDR3 region has the DNA TGTGCCAGTAGTACCCGGACAGGTGGAAACGAAAAACTGTTTTTT. It translates to CASSTRTGGNEKLFF.

The rearrangement uses TRBV28 and TRBJ1-4, with D uncertain. Between the trimmed V and J ends, which lost 5 bases and 8 bases, there was a span of 6 bases. Looked up from germline, CDR1 is MDHEN and CDR2 is SYDVKM. This CDR3 has 11 residues. In DNA, the CDR3 is TGTGCCAGCAGTGTTCAAGAAAAACTGTTTTTT. Its translation: CASSVQEKLFF. The whole variable domain, remainder taken from reference TRBV28 and TRBJ1-4, is DVKVTQSSRYLVKRTGEKVFLECVQDMDHENMFWYRQDPGLGLRLIYFSYDVKMKEKGDIPEGYSVSREKKERFSLILESASTNQTSMYLCASSVQEKLFFGSGTQLSVL.

The gene calls are TRBV6-1 and TRBJ1-2; D is perhaps TRBD1 (6 bases). The V gene lost 3 bases and the J gene lost 5 bases, with 13 bases spanning the gap. The CDR3 has 14 residues. Per germline, CDR1 MNHNS and CDR2 SASEGT. The CDR3 sequence is CASSERGQGYGYTF. The CDR3 DNA reads as TGTGCCAGCAGTGAGAGAGGGCAGGGGTATGGCTACACCTTC.